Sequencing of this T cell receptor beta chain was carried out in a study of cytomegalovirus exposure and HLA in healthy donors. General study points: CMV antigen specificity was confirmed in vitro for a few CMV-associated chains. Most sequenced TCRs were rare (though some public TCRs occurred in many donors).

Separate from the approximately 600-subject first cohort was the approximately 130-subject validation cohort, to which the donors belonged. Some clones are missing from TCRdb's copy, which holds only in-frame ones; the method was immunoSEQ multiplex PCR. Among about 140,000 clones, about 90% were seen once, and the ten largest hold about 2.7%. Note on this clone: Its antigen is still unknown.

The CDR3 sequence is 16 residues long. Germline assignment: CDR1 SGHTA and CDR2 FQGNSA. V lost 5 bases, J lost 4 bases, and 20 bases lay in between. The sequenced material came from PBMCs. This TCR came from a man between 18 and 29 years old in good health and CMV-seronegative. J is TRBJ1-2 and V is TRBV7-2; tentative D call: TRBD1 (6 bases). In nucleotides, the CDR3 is TGTGCCAGCAGCGCATGGGGGGGGGCCCCTCTCTATGGCTACACCTTC. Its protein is CASSAWGGAPLYGYTF.